This T cell receptor (beta chain) was retrieved from a study of blood T cell repertoires in COVID-19. At the level of the study: Spain, Italy and the United States supplied samples that represented acute and convalescent COVID-19. T cells, B-cell-depleted T cells, or PBMCs provided the cDNA or gDNA that served as material.

The CDR3 runs 14 residues. Germline V gene data show CDR1 as MGHDK and CDR2 as SYGVNS. The V gene end was trimmed by 7 bases and the J gene end by 5 bases; junction bases not matched to a gene: 8. Study processing details: For nucleated cells, counts were estimated from reference gene primer amplification. Measured with immunoSEQ multiplex PCR; TCRdb has only the in-frame clones, and not every one. For V, J and clone size, that table is used; D and trimming come from the DNA. The sample includes 210,000 or so clones, more than 80% of them seen just once. This clonotype was obtained from a woman of 80 years or more with acute or convalescent COVID-19. The sample comprised peripheral blood. This chain uses TRBV25-1 with TRBJ2-5; the match to TRBD2 covers 9 bases. DNA of the CDR3: TGTGCCAGCATCCCAGCGGGAGGTGTGGAGACCCAGTACTTC. It specifies CASIPAGGVETQYF.